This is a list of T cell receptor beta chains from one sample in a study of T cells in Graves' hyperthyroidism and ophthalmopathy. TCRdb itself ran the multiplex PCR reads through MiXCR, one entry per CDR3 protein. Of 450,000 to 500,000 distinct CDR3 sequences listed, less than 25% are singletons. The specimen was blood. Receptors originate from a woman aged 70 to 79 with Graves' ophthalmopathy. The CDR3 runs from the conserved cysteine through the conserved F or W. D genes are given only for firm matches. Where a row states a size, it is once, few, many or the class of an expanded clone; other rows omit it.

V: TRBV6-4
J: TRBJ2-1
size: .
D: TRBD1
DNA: TGTGCCAGCAGTAAGCAGGCCGGGACAGGGGTTAGGGAGCAGTTCTTC
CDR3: CASSKQAGTGVREQFF

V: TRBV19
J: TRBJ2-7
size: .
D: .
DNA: TGTGCCAGTAGTATAGGTCCGGGGGCCGACTACGAGCAGTACTTC
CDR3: CASSIGPGADYEQYF

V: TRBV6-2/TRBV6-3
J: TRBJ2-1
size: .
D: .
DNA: TGTGCCAGCAGTTCCTTGGGGAGCACCTACAATGAGCAGTTCTTC
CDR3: CASSSLGSTYNEQFF

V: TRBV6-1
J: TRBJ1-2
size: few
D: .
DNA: TGTGCCAGCAGACCTCCCGATGCAAATATCTATGGCTACACCTTC
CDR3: CASRPPDANIYGYTF

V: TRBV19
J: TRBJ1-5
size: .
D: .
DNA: TGTGCCAGTAGTCCCCCCCCGGCTGGCAATCAGCCCCAGCATTTT
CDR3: CASSPPPAGNQPQHF

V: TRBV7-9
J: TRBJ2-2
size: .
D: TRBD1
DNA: TGTGCCAGCAGCGTAGCTCGGACAGGGTGGACCGGGGAGCTGTTTTTT
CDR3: CASSVARTGWTGELFF

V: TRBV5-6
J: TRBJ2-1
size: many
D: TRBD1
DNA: TGTGCCAGCAGCAACCACAGGGGGCGTTTGTGGTTCTTC
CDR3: CASSNHRGRLWFF

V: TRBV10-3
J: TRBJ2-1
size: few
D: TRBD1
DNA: TGTGCCATCAGTGATGGGACAGGGGCTAACAATGAGCAGTTCTTC
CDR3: CAISDGTGANNEQFF

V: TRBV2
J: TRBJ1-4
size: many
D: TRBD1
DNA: TGTGCCAGCAGTGAAGTCGGGACAGGGAATGAAAAACTGTTTTTT
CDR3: CASSEVGTGNEKLFF

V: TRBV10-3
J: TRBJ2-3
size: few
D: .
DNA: TGTGCCATCAGTGAGTCCGGACAGACTACAGATACGCAGTATTTT
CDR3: CAISESGQTTDTQYF

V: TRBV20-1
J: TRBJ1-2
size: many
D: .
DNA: TGCAGTGCTAGAGGAGGAGTCTATGGCTACACCTTC
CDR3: CSARGGVYGYTF

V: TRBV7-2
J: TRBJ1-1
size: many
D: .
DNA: TGTGCCAGCAGCGCGAGAGGGCAGGCCAGCGAAGCTTTCTTT
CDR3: CASSARGQASEAFF

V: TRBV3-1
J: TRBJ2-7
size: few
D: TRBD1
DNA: TGTGCCAGCAGCGACGTCGGACAGGGCCGACAGTACTTC
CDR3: CASSDVGQGRQYF

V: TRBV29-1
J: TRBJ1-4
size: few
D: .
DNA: TGCAGCGTTGCGCGACAGCTTAATGAAAAACTGTTTTTT
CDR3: CSVARQLNEKLFF

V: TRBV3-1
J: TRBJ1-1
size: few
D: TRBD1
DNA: TGTGCCAGCAGCCTTTGGGGGAGGGGGCGGACTGAAGCTTTCTTT
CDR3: CASSLWGRGRTEAFF

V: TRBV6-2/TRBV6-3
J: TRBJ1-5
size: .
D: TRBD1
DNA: TGTGCCAGCAGTTCCCTCGACAGGGGATATCAGCCCCAGCATTTT
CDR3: CASSSLDRGYQPQHF

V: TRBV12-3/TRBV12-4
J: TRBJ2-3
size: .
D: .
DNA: TGTGCCAGCAGCAGGACAGCTCTGGGTTCTACGCAGTATTTT
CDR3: CASSRTALGSTQYF

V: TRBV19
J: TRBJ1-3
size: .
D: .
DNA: TGTGCCAGTAGTAGTGGGGAAGCTGGAAACACCATATATTTT
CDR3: CASSSGEAGNTIYF

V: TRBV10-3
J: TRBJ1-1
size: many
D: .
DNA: TGTGCCATCAGGATCGCGGGAGATCTGAACACTGAAGCTTTCTTT
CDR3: CAIRIAGDLNTEAFF

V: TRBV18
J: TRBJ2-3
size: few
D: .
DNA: TGTGCCAGCTCACCACCGGCAAAAGGGCAGTATTTT
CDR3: CASSPPAKGQYF

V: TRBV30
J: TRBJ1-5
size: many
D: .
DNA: TGTGCCTGGAGTGTCATTGGCAATCAGCCCCAGCATTTT
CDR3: CAWSVIGNQPQHF

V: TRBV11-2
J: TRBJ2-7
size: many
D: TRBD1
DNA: TGTGCCAGCAGCTCGGACGGGACAGGGGGTTACTACGAGCAGTACTTC
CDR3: CASSSDGTGGYYEQYF

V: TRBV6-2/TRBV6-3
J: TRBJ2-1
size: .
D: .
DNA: TGTGCCAGCAGTTCGCCAATAGACAATGAGCAGTTCTTC
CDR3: CASSSPIDNEQFF

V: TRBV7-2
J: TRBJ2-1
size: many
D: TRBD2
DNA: TGTGCCAGCAGCTATGGACTAGCGGGCCACTTTGAGCAGTTCTTC
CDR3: CASSYGLAGHFEQFF

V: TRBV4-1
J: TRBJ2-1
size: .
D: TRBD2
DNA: TGCGCCAGCAGCCGACTAGCGGTGTCCTACAATGAGCAGTTCTTC
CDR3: CASSRLAVSYNEQFF

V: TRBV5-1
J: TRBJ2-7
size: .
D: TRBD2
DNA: TGCGCCAGCAGCTTGCAAAGCGGGAGGGGCGAGCAGTACTTC
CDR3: CASSLQSGRGEQYF

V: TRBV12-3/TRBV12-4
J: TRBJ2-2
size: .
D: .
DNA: TGTGCCAGCAGTTTGACACAGAACACCGGGGAGCTGTTTTTT
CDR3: CASSLTQNTGELFF

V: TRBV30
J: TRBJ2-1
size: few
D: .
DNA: TGTGCCTGGACGGAACTGGACAGCTACAATGAGCAGTTCTTC
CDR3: CAWTELDSYNEQFF

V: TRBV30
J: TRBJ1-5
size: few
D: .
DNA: TGTGCCTGGAGTGAACCGGGGCAGCCCCAGCATTTT
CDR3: CAWSEPGQPQHF

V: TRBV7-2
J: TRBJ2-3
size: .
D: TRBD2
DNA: TGTGCCAGCAGCTTGGTGGGGACTAGCGGGAGGGCCTCGCCAGATACGCAGTATTTT
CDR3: CASSLVGTSGRASPDTQYF

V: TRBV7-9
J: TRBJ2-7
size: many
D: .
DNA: TGTGCCAGCAGTACAGGCTACGAGCAGTACTTC
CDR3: CASSTGYEQYF

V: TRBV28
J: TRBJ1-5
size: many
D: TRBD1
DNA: TGTGCCAGCAGTACCCGAACAGGGGTCGGACAGCCCCAGCATTTT
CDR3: CASSTRTGVGQPQHF

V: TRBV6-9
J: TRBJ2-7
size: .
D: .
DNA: TGTGCCAGCGGTTTCGAGCAGTACTTC
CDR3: CASGFEQYF

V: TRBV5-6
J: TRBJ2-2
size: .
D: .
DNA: TGTGCCAGCAGCTTTGTGGGAGTCGATACCGGGGAGCTGTTTTTT
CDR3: CASSFVGVDTGELFF

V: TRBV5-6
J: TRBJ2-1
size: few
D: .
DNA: TGTGCCAGCAGCTTGGATTCTGAGGGGGACAATGAGCAGTTCTTC
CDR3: CASSLDSEGDNEQFF

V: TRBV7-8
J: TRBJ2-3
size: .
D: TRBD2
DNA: TGTGCCAGTTCCTTTAGCGGGTCAAAGGTGGATACGCAGTATTTT
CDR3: CASSFSGSKVDTQYF

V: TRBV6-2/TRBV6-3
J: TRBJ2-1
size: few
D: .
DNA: TGTGCCAGCAGCCGAACAGGGATCTCCTACAATGAGCAGTTCTTC
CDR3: CASSRTGISYNEQFF

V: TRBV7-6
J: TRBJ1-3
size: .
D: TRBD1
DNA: TGTGCCAGCAGCCACGTCCCGGGACAGGGGCCCCGCTCTGGAAACACCATATATTTT
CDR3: CASSHVPGQGPRSGNTIYF

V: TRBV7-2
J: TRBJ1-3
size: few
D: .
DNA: TGTGCCAGCAGCCCCAATATGTCGGGAAACACCATATATTTT
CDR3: CASSPNMSGNTIYF

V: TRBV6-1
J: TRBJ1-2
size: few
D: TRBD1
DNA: TGTGCCAGCAGTAGAACCGGGACAGGGGTTGACTATGGCTACACCTTC
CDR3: CASSRTGTGVDYGYTF

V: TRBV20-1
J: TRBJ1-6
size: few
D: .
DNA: TGCAGTGCTACGGACAGTTATAATTCACCCCTCCACTTT
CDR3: CSATDSYNSPLHF

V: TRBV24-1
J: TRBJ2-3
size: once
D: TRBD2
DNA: TGTGCCACCAGTTCTAGCGGGTGGCCCACAGATACGCAGTATTTT
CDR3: CATSSSGWPTDTQYF

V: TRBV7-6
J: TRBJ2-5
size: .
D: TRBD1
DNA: TGTGCCACGGAGCCGGGTCTGACAGGGGGAGAGACCCAGTACTTC
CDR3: CATEPGLTGGETQYF

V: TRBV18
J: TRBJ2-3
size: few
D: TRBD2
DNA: TGTGCCAGCTCACCACCCGGGAGGGCGGCAGATACGCAGTATTTT
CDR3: CASSPPGRAADTQYF

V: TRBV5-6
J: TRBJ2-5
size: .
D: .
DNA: TGTGCCAGCAGCTTGGCCCCCTCGGGACTCCTGGAGACCCAGTACTTC
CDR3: CASSLAPSGLLETQYF

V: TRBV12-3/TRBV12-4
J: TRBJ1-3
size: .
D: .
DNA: TGTGCCAGCAGTTTAACCAGGGTCTCTGGAAACACCATATATTTT
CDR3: CASSLTRVSGNTIYF

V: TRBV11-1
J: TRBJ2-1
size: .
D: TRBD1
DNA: TGTGCCAGCAGCTCAGCGGACAGGTCCTCCTACAATGAGCAGTTCTTC
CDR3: CASSSADRSSYNEQFF

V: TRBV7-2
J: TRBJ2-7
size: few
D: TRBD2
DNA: TGTGCCAGCAGCTTAGCAGCGGGAGCTCCCGAGCAGTACTTC
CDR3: CASSLAAGAPEQYF

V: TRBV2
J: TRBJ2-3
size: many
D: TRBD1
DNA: TGTGCCAGCAGTGAGACAGGGATACGGAAAAATACGCAGTATTTT
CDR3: CASSETGIRKNTQYF

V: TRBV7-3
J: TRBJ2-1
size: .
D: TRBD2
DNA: TGTGCCAGCAGCTTTGACGGGAGGACATACAATGAGCAGTTCTTC
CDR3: CASSFDGRTYNEQFF

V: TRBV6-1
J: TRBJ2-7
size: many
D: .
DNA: TGTGCCAGCAGTCCGGGACTGAGCTACGAGCAGTACTTC
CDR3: CASSPGLSYEQYF

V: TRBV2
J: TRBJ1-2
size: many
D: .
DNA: TGTGCCAGCAGTGAAGAGGGGAAGCGAGGCTACACCTTC
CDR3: CASSEEGKRGYTF

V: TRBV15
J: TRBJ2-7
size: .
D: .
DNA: TGTGCCACCAGCAGACCTATCGGACTTGGCTCCTACGAGCAGTACTTC
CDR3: CATSRPIGLGSYEQYF

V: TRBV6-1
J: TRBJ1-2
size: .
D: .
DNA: TGTGCCAGCAGTTCGGGACCACTAAACTATGGCTACACCTTC
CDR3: CASSSGPLNYGYTF

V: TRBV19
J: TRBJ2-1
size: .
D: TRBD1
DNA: TGTGCCAGTAGTACGCCCCGGGACAGGGGGCGGGATGAGCAGTTCTTC
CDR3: CASSTPRDRGRDEQFF

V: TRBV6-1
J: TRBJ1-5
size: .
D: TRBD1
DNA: TGTGCCAGCAGCTTCGGACAGGGAAACAATCAGCCCCAGCATTTT
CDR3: CASSFGQGNNQPQHF

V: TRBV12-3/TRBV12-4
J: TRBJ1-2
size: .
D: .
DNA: TGTGCCAGCTGCACCTCGGGGGTCCGAGGCTACACCTTC
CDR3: CASCTSGVRGYTF

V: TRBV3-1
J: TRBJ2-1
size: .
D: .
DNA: TGTGCCAGCAGTCACCTCGGGCCTATCAATGAGCAGTTCTTC
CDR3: CASSHLGPINEQFF

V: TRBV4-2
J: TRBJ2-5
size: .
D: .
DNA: TGTGCCAGCAGCCAAGATGTTGGCGAGACCCAGTACTTC
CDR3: CASSQDVGETQYF